A single sample is the source of the 30 T cell receptor beta chains below, sequenced in a study of T cells after yellow fever vaccination. TCRdb redid the calling of the 5' RACE reads with MiXCR, one entry per CDR3 protein. The table lists about 320,000 distinct CDR3 sequences, 4% to 5.5% of them singletons. The input for sequencing was PBMCs, taken 15 days after the yellow fever booster vaccination. Receptors originate from a man between 18 and 35 years old who received the YFV17D yellow fever vaccine.

This clonotype occurred a few times. This chain uses TRBV7-3 with TRBJ2-7, with a weak D call TRBD2 (6 bases). Per germline, CDR1 SGHTA and CDR2 FQGTGA. CDR3 length: 13 amino acids. V was shortened by 3 bases and J by 6 bases, with 12 bases between the two germline ends. CDR3 bases: TGTGCCAGCAGCTTCGGCGGGGTATCCGAGCAGTACTTC. Translating gives CASSFGGVSEQYF.

The V call is TRBV5-1, the J call TRBJ2-6; D remains unclear. This CDR3 spans 15 amino acids. From germline, CDR1 is SGHRS and CDR2 YFSETQ. V lost 4 bases and J lost 0, with 8 bases in between. CDR3 amino acids: CASSPDPSGANVLTF. DNA for the CDR3: TGCGCCAGCAGCCCCGATCCCTCTGGGGCCAACGTCCTGACTTTC.

At least ten counts were recorded for this clonotype. The gene calls are TRBV12-3 or TRBV12-4 and TRBJ2-7; 11 bases align to TRBD1. After removal of 5 bases from V and 7 bases from J, the junction contained 4 bases not matched to a gene. The CDR3 covers 13 residues. CDR3: CASSVDRGLEQYV. The CDR3 DNA follows: TGTGCCAGCAGTGTGGACAGGGGGCTAGAGCAGTACGTC.

This clonotype showed up many times. The chain employs TRBV5-1 and TRBJ2-1, with D possibly matching TRBD2 (5 bases). V lost 0 bases to trimming and J lost 9 bases, with 16 bases between them. The CDR3 spans 15 residues. Germline CDR1 and CDR2: SGHRS and YFSETQ. CDR3 loop: CASSLARGFRGEQFF. CDR3 sequence (DNA): TGCGCCAGCAGCTTGGCCCGAGGGTTTCGCGGTGAGCAGTTCTTC.

This clonotype has ten or more counts. This chain links TRBV2 with TRBJ1-1, with 9 bases identical to TRBD1. CDR3 length: 17 amino acids. Trimming cost V 3 bases and J 1 base; bases outside gene matches: 9. The V gene's germline CDR1 is SNHLY and CDR2 FYNNEI. This CDR3 reads CASSDGLTGGKNTEAFF. CDR3 sequence (DNA): TGTGCCAGCAGTGATGGCCTAACAGGGGGCAAGAACACTGAAGCTTTCTTT.

This clonotype was recorded at least ten times. This chain connects TRBV6-2 or TRBV6-3 to TRBJ2-7; TRBD1 might be the D (5 bases). Germline CDR1 reads MNHEY; CDR2 reads SVGEGT. V gave up 4 bases and J gave up 3 bases, with 13 bases separating them. The CDR3 totals 14 residues. The CDR3 DNA follows: TGTGCCAGCAGTTCGATCAGGGAATACTACGAGCAGTACTTC. Translated, it gives CASSSIREYYEQYF.

This clonotype was found many times. The gene calls are TRBV20-1 and TRBJ2-5; D uncertain. Germline V gives CDR1 DFQATT, CDR2 SNEGSKA (reference sequence). Trimming cost V 5 bases and J 4 bases, with 14 bases left between them. The CDR3 extends over 13 amino acids. The CDR3 is CSAWLRRRETQYF. The DNA of the CDR3 is TGCAGTGCTTGGCTGAGGAGACGAGAGACCCAGTACTTC.

This clonotype was seen a handful of times. The V gene is TRBV18, the J gene TRBJ1-1, with D perhaps TRBD1 (6 bases). In germline, CDR1 is KGHSH, CDR2 LQKENI. Trimming took off 3 bases at V and 3 bases at J, with 11 bases between the two ends. The CDR3 has 14 residues. CDR3 residues: CASSPSGVDTEAFF. As DNA, the CDR3 is TGTGCCAGCTCACCTTCAGGGGTAGACACTGAAGCTTTCTTT.

The chain carries TRBV6-2 or TRBV6-3 and TRBJ1-2, with TRBD1 matching over 10 bases. There are 13 residues in the CDR3. Trimming cost V 6 bases and J 6 bases; bases outside gene matches: 4. Germline values: CDR1 MNHEY, CDR2 SVGEGT. This CDR3 is CASSQTGGHGYTF. The CDR3 coding sequence is TGTGCCAGCAGCCAGACAGGGGGCCATGGCTACACCTTC.

The sample holds a few counts of this clonotype. The chain is built from TRBV7-8 and TRBJ2-1; D gene unclear. V gave up 0 bases and J gave up 0 bases, with 6 bases separating them. There are 15 residues in the CDR3. Per the germline V gene, CDR1 is SGHVS and CDR2 is FQNEAQ. This chain's CDR3 is CASSLAGYSYNEQFF. DNA for the CDR3: TGTGCCAGCAGCTTAGCGGGGTACTCCTACAATGAGCAGTTCTTC.

The chain joins TRBV7-3 to TRBJ2-1, with 9 bases identical to TRBD1. This CDR3 is 16 amino acids long. CDR1 SGHTA and CDR2 FQGTGA come from the germline V gene. Unmatched junction bases numbered 15, after V lost 5 bases and J lost 10 bases. CDR3 protein: CASSRGRGQGDGEQFF. The CDR3 nucleotides are TGTGCCAGCAGCAGAGGGCGGGGACAGGGTGACGGGGAGCAGTTCTTC.

This clonotype was recorded at least ten times. The chain is built from TRBV10-3 and TRBJ1-5, with D possibly TRBD1 on 5 matching bases. Germline V gene lookup returns CDR1 ENHRY and CDR2 SYGVKD. V lost 6 bases, J lost 5 bases, and 14 bases lay in between. CDR3 length: 14 amino acids. The CDR3 DNA is TGTGCCATCAGCCGGGCCGGGGCGGATCAGCCCCAGCATTTT. This gives the protein CAISRAGADQPQHF.

This clonotype was picked up a small number of times. This chain joins TRBV5-4 and TRBJ2-5; 9 bases map to TRBD1. This CDR3 has 15 residues. Germline V gene data show CDR1 as SGHNT and CDR2 as YYREEE (reference sequence). V lost 2 bases and J lost 7; bases outside the gene matches: 9. CDR3 amino acids: CASSFGQGQGGTQYF. Written as DNA, the CDR3 is TGTGCCAGCAGCTTCGGACAGGGGCAGGGTGGGACCCAGTACTTC.

This clonotype was seen only once. The chain couples TRBV18 to TRBJ2-1, with D perhaps TRBD2 (5 bases). The germline CDR1 and CDR2 sequences are KGHSH and LQKENI. The CDR3 sequence is 15 residues long. V shed 1 base and J shed 4 bases, with 11 bases lying between them. Here the CDR3 reads CASSPQVAWYNEQFF. The CDR3, as DNA: TGTGCCAGCTCACCACAGGTAGCGTGGTACAATGAGCAGTTCTTC.

The CDR3 region is CSAVQGNTEAFF. CDR3 nucleotide sequence: TGCAGTGCTGTACAGGGGAACACTGAAGCTTTCTTT. The chain combines TRBV20-1 with TRBJ1-1, with TRBD1 as a possible D gene (6 bases). The ends were cut back, 5 bases at V and 1 base at J, with 8 bases in the middle. CDR3 size: 12 residues. Per germline, CDR1 DFQATT and CDR2 SNEGSKA (reference sequence).

This clonotype has at least ten counts. This sequence joins TRBV3-1 and TRBJ1-2, with 8 positions matching TRBD1. This CDR3 comprises 14 residues. After removal of 4 bases from V and 8 bases from J, the junction contained 9 bases not matched to a gene. Germline loops: CDR1 LGHDT, CDR2 YNNKEL (reference sequence). The CDR3 sequence is CASSLNFAGGGYTF. CDR3 DNA: TGTGCCAGCAGCCTTAATTTCGCAGGGGGCGGCTACACCTTC.

This clonotype was detected ten times or more. The chain combines TRBV7-9 with TRBJ2-6, with a tentative D call TRBD2 (5 bases). The germline V gene encodes CDR1 SEHNR and CDR2 FQNEAQ (reference sequence). This CDR3 comprises 15 residues. Trimming stripped 3 bases from V and 3 bases from J, with 9 bases between. The CDR3 protein is CASSLRERGANVLTF. The CDR3 DNA reads as TGTGCCAGCAGCTTGAGGGAACGTGGGGCCAACGTCCTGACTTTC.

This clonotype was detected a few times. The rearrangement joins TRBV2 to TRBJ1-5; 12 positions agree with TRBD1. The CDR3 is 15 residues long. J lost 5 bases, V lost 6 bases, and 5 bases had no gene match. Germline V CDR1 and CDR2: SNHLY, FYNNEI. This CDR3 is CASSLGTGGYQPQHF. The CDR3 DNA sequence: TGTGCCAGCAGCCTCGGGACAGGGGGCTATCAGCCCCAGCATTTT. Combining the CDR3 with reference TRBV2 and TRBJ1-5 gives the whole variable domain EPEVTQTPSHQVTQMGQEVILRCVPISNHLYFYWYRQILGQKVEFLVSFYNNEISEKSEIFDDQFSVERPDGSNFTLKIRSTKLEDSAMYFCASSLGTGGYQPQHFGDGTRLSIL.

The rearrangement joins TRBV10-2 to TRBJ2-1; the match to TRBD1 covers 7 bases. Trimming removed 2 bases from V and 10 bases from J; junction bases left unmatched: 5. Germline CDR1 WSHSY, CDR2 SAAADI. This CDR3 is 13 amino acids long. CDR3 sequence: CASSEGRGNEQFF. CDR3 coding DNA: TGCGCCAGCAGTGAGGGCAGGGGGAACGAGCAGTTCTTC.

A few counts support this clonotype. The chain joins TRBV6-2 or TRBV6-3 to TRBJ2-3; no firm D call. The CDR3 length is 12 residues. The germline V and J ends were trimmed by 7 bases and 6 bases, with 11 bases remaining between them. Germline lookup yields CDR1 MNHEY and CDR2 SVGEGT. The CDR3 sequence: CASNIDADTQYF. The DNA for the CDR3 is TGTGCCAGCAACATCGATGCGGATACGCAGTATTTT.

The sample holds many counts of this clonotype. The chain couples TRBV4-2 to TRBJ1-2, with 7 bases fitting TRBD1. V lost 0 bases and J lost 4; bases outside the gene matches: 8. CDR1 LGHNA and CDR2 YNFKEQ come from the germline V gene. CDR3 size: 16 residues. The CDR3 is CASSQELRGPTYGYTF. In DNA, the CDR3 is TGTGCCAGCAGCCAAGAGCTAAGGGGGCCCACCTATGGCTACACCTTC.

This clonotype was detected only a few times. One end of the junction is discordant with germline, which a read error may explain. The chain couples TRBV7-7 to TRBJ2-5; 7 nucleotides align to TRBD2. The CDR3 totals 14 residues. Germline lookup yields CDR1 SSHAT and CDR2 FNYEAQ (reference sequence). The CDR3 nucleotides are TGTGCTAGCAGAACAAGGACTAGGAGAGAGACCCAGTACTTC. Protein: CASRTRTRRETQYF.

In regard to this clonotype: Given a much more abundant clone one base away, this may be a read error. The chain combines TRBV7-6 with TRBJ2-1; D ambiguous. Trimming shortened V by 6 bases and J by 8 bases, and 14 bases separated the two germline ends. The CDR3 totals 13 residues. Germline V gene sequence: CDR1 SGHVS, CDR2 FNYEAQ. The CDR3 nucleotides are TGTGCCAGCAGTTCTCACACCCTGGATGAGCAGTTCTTC. It codes for CASSSHTLDEQFF.

This clonotype was recorded at least ten times. The chain carries TRBV6-2 or TRBV6-3 and TRBJ2-6, with D unresolved. The CDR3 is 15 amino acids. Trimming took 2 bases from V and 6 from J, leaving 11 bases between them. Germline values: CDR1 MNHEY, CDR2 SVGEGT. The CDR3 here is CASSYPSDAANVLTF. The CDR3 DNA reads TGTGCCAGCAGTTACCCGTCAGATGCGGCCAACGTCCTGACTTTC.

This clonotype showed up many times. This chain connects TRBV7-2 to TRBJ2-1, with 8 bases identical to TRBD2. V lost 1 base to trimming and J lost 8 bases; unmatched junction nucleotides: 4. Germline V gives CDR1 SGHTA, CDR2 FQGNSA. The CDR3 extends over 14 amino acids. The CDR3 DNA reads as TGTGCCAGCAGCTTAGGACTAGCGAAGGATGAGCAGTTCTTC. The encoded protein is CASSLGLAKDEQFF.

This clonotype was seen at least ten times. The J gene is TRBJ1-1, the V gene TRBV27; the match to TRBD1 covers 7 bases. The CDR3 consists of 14 residues. The V gene end was trimmed by 5 bases and the J gene end by 1 base; junction bases not matched to a gene: 4. Germline CDR1 reads MNHEY; CDR2 reads SMNVEV (reference sequence). CDR3 region: CASSKRQGNTEAFF. As DNA, the CDR3 is TGTGCCAGCAGTAAGAGACAGGGGAACACTGAAGCTTTCTTT.

This clonotype was seen a few times. The chain combines TRBV6-5 with TRBJ1-6, with D uncertain. CDR1 is MNHEY and CDR2 is SVGAGI in the germline V gene. V lost 4 bases to trimming and J lost 7 bases, with 8 bases between them. There are 13 residues in the CDR3. In nucleotides, the CDR3 is TGTGCCAGCAGTTGGCGAGGAAATTCACCCCTCCACTTT. Its translation is CASSWRGNSPLHF.

V and J are TRBV6-1 and TRBJ2-7; D might be TRBD1 (5 bases). The germline V gene has CDR1 MNHNS and CDR2 SASEGT. The CDR3 spans 15 residues. V lost 1 base and J 0 bases, leaving 10 bases between the germline ends. CDR3 in amino acids: CASSEGWGSSYEQYF. CDR3 in DNA: TGTGCCAGCAGTGAAGGGTGGGGCAGCTCCTACGAGCAGTACTTC.

This clonotype was counted many times. CDR3 residues: CASSSNRDRGFHEQFF. The CDR3 DNA follows: TGTGCCAGCAGCTCAAACCGGGACAGGGGGTTCCATGAGCAGTTCTTC. This chain connects TRBV7-6 to TRBJ2-1; TRBD1 matches 11 bases. In germline, CDR1 is SGHVS, CDR2 FNYEAQ. The CDR3 is 16 residues long. J gave up 8 bases and V 4 bases, and 10 bases lay outside the gene matches.

This clonotype has a count of ten or more. This chain connects TRBV7-2 to TRBJ1-1; D possibly corresponds to TRBD1 (5 bases). Germline V gene lookup returns CDR1 SGHTA and CDR2 FQGNSA. The CDR3 length is 15 residues. V shed 1 base and J shed 10 bases, with 19 bases lying between them. DNA for the CDR3: TGTGCCAGCAGCTTAGGGGGCCCGGGAGCCCCCTCAGCTTTCTTT. It codes for CASSLGGPGAPSAFF.